A selection of T cell receptor beta chains follows, all from one sample in a study. One entry per CDR3 protein results from TCRdb running MiXCR on the RT-PCR reads. The table shows about 680,000 distinct CDR3 sequences, with 13% to 15% occurring only once. What was sequenced was memory CD4+ T cells from blood. These receptors were collected from a female donor in good health, serving as a healthy control. Each CDR3 is given with its conserved first and last residue. The D gene is left open where the match is weak. A clone size is listed for some rows: how often the clone was seen (once, few, many), or a class if it is expanded.

>-|-|TRBV5-4|13|TRBJ2-7
TGTGCCAGCAGCTTGGAGGGGCATAGCGAGCAGTACTTC
CASSLEGHSEQYF
>-|few|TRBV5-1|14|TRBJ2-5
TGCGCCAGCAGCTTGGCCAACAGGGAAGAGACCCAGTACTTC
CASSLANREETQYF
>-|many|TRBV4-1|13|TRBJ2-5
TGCGCCAGCAGCCAGTGGAGGGGGGAGACCCAGTACTTC
CASSQWRGETQYF
>-|-|TRBV7-8|13|TRBJ1-4
TGTGCCACGGAAGACAGAGAAAATGAAAAACTGTTTTTT
CATEDRENEKLFF
>-|-|TRBV29-1|14|TRBJ2-5
TGCAGCGCCGGGCGAGGGGTTTATCCAGAGACCCAGTACTTC
CSAGRGVYPETQYF
>TRBD1|few|TRBV30|14|TRBJ1-1
TGTGCCTGGAGTTCGACAGGGGGCCGAACTGAAGCTTTCTTT
CAWSSTGGRTEAFF
>TRBD2|few|TRBV7-3|14|TRBJ2-1
TGTGCCAGCAGCCCGACTAGCGGGAGGGGTGAGCAGTTCTTC
CASSPTSGRGEQFF
>-|few|TRBV5-1|14|TRBJ2-2
TGCGCCAGCAGCTTGGACCAGGCATCCGGGGAGCTGTTTTTT
CASSLDQASGELFF
>-|-|TRBV4-1|15|TRBJ1-3
TGCGCCAGCAGCCAAGTCTTTACGAGTGGAAACACCATATATTTT
CASSQVFTSGNTIYF
>TRBD1|-|TRBV18|17|TRBJ2-6
TGTGCCAGCTCAAAAACGACAGGGGGCTCTGGGGCCAACGTCCTGACTTTC
CASSKTTGGSGANVLTF
>TRBD1|-|TRBV11-2|15|TRBJ2-7
TGTGCCAGCAGCTTAGTGCAGGGGGCGACGCGGGAGCAGTACTTC
CASSLVQGATREQYF
>-|few|TRBV12-3/TRBV12-4|15|TRBJ2-4
TGTGCCAGCAGTTTGGACTCAATAGCCAAAAACATTCAGTACTTC
CASSLDSIAKNIQYF
>-|-|TRBV20-1|17|TRBJ1-6
TGCAGTGCTAGAGCCCGGACCCCGATCTCCTATAATTCACCCCTCCACTTT
CSARARTPISYNSPLHF
>TRBD2|few|TRBV12-3/TRBV12-4|17|TRBJ2-5
TGTGCCAGCAGTTTTCGGGACAGGACTAGCGGGACGGAGACCCAGTACTTC
CASSFRDRTSGTETQYF
>-|-|TRBV2|13|TRBJ2-3
TGTGCCAGCAGTGAGGGTCACACAGATACGCAGTATTTT
CASSEGHTDTQYF
>TRBD2|many|TRBV10-3|17|TRBJ2-1
TGTGCCATCAGTCTCAAAGGACTAGCGACATTGTACAATGAGCAGTTCTTC
CAISLKGLATLYNEQFF
>-|-|TRBV20-1|14|TRBJ1-1
TGCAGTGCTAAGGCGGGGATCTGGAACACTGAAGCTTTCTTT
CSAKAGIWNTEAFF
>TRBD1|few|TRBV9|15|TRBJ1-5
TGTGCCAGCAGCGAACAGGGGGCCCGCAATCAGCCCCAGCATTTT
CASSEQGARNQPQHF
>-|-|TRBV20-1|14|TRBJ2-7
TGCAGTGCAAACCGGCACAGGGCCCTCTACGAGCAGTACTTC
CSANRHRALYEQYF
>-|many|TRBV4-3|15|TRBJ2-2
TGCGCCAGCAGCCGTACCGGGGATCCCACCGGGGAGCTGTTTTTT
CASSRTGDPTGELFF
>TRBD2|-|TRBV12-3/TRBV12-4|17|TRBJ2-1
TGTGCCAGCAGTTTATACCTTAGCGGGAGGTTCGCACATGAGCAGTTCTTC
CASSLYLSGRFAHEQFF
>-|few|TRBV28|13|TRBJ2-7
TGTGCCAGCAGCCACGACCCTTACTACGAGCAGTACTTC
CASSHDPYYEQYF
>TRBD2|few|TRBV4-2|17|TRBJ2-2
TGTGCCAGCAGCCAAGCGGGACTAGCGGTATCACGAGGGGAGCTGTTTTTT
CASSQAGLAVSRGELFF
>TRBD1|-|TRBV7-6|14|TRBJ1-2
TGTGCCAGAACTAGACAGGGTGGAAACTATGGCTACACCTTC
CARTRQGGNYGYTF
>TRBD1|few|TRBV7-9|16|TRBJ1-2
TGTGCCAGCAGCTTAGGAACCGGACAGGGCGCGGCTGGCTACACCTTC
CASSLGTGQGAAGYTF
>TRBD1|-|TRBV5-4|13|TRBJ1-2
TGTGCCAGCAGCGAGGGACAGTCCTATGGCTACACCTTC
CASSEGQSYGYTF
>-|many|TRBV4-3|16|TRBJ2-1
TGCGCCAGCAGCCAAGCTCTAGCGAGAAACTACAATGAGCAGTTCTTC
CASSQALARNYNEQFF
>-|few|TRBV27|15|TRBJ1-6
TGTGCCAGCAGCCGTTTATTGCCACCCGAGTCACCCCTCCACTTT
CASSRLLPPESPLHF
>TRBD1|many|TRBV12-3/TRBV12-4|14|TRBJ1-5
TGTGCCAGCAGCCGGACAGGGGGCGGTCAGCCCCAGCATTTT
CASSRTGGGQPQHF
>-|-|TRBV6-6|15|TRBJ1-3
TGTGCCAGCAGTCCTGCTGGCGGTTCTGGAAACACCATATATTTT
CASSPAGGSGNTIYF
>TRBD1|-|TRBV20-1|14|TRBJ2-2
TGCAGTGCTACCGGGACAGGGGTTTCCGGGGAGCTGTTTTTT
CSATGTGVSGELFF
>-|few|TRBV15|13|TRBJ2-7
TGTGCCACCAGCAGCGGCGGGACCTACGAGCAGTACTTC
CATSSGGTYEQYF
>-|-|TRBV9|13|TRBJ2-5
TGTGCCAGCAGCGGGGGAAGGGAGGAGACCCAGTACTTC
CASSGGREETQYF
>TRBD1|many|TRBV6-5|13|TRBJ2-7
TGTGCCAGCACTCCTCGACAGGGACGCGAGCAGTACTTC
CASTPRQGREQYF
>-|many|TRBV29-1|14|TRBJ1-2
TGCAGCGTCGGAGGGACATCAACTAACTATGGCTACACCTTC
CSVGGTSTNYGYTF
>TRBD2|many|TRBV7-2|15|TRBJ2-1
TGTGCCAGCAGGGCTGGAGCGGGGTCCTACAATGAGCAGTTCTTC
CASRAGAGSYNEQFF
>-|few|TRBV5-6|13|TRBJ2-7
TGTGCCAGCAGCTTGGGCCTCCGGGACGAGCAGTACTTC
CASSLGLRDEQYF
>-|-|TRBV5-5|14|TRBJ1-4
TGTGCCAGCAGCTGGAGGGGCTTTAATGAAAAACTGTTTTTT
CASSWRGFNEKLFF
>-|few|TRBV7-2|15|TRBJ1-2
TGTGCCAGCAGCTTAGCGGGGGGGGGTTACTATGGCTACACCTTC
CASSLAGGGYYGYTF
>-|few|TRBV18|13|TRBJ1-1
TGTGCCAGCTCACCTTCGTCTCCCACTGAAGCTTTCTTT
CASSPSSPTEAFF